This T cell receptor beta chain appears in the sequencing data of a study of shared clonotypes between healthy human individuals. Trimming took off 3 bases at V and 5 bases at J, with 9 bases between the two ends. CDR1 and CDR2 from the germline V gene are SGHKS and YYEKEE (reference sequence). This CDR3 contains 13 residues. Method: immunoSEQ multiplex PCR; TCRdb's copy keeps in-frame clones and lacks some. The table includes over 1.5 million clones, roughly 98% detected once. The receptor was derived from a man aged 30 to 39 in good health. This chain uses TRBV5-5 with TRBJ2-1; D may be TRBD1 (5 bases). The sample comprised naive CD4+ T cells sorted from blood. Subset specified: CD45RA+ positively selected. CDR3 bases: TGTGCCAGCAGCTCCAAGGGGAACAATGAGCAGTTCTTC. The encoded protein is CASSSKGNNEQFF.